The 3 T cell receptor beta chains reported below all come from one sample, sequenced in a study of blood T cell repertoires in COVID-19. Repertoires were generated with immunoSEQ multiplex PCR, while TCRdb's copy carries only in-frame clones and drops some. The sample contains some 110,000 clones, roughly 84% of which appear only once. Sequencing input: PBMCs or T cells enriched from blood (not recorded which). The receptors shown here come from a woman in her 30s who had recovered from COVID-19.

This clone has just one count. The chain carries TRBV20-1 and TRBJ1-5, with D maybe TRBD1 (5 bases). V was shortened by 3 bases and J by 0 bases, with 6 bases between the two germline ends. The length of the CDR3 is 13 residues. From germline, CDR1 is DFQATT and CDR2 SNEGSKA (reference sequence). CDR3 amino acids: CSASQGSNQPQHF. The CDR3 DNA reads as TGCAGTGCTAGTCAGGGTAGCAATCAGCCCCAGCATTTT.

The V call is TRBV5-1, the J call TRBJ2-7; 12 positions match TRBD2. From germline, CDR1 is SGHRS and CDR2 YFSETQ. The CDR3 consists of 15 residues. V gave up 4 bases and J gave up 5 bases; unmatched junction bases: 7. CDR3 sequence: CASSQDRLAGDEQYF. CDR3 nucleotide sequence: TGCGCCAGCAGCCAGGACCGACTAGCGGGAGACGAGCAGTACTTC.

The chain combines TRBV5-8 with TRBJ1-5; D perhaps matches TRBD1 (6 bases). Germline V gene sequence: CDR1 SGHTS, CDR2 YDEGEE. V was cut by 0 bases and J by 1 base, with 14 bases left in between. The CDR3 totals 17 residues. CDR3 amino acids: CASSLAWGGPSNQPQHF. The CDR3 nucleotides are TGTGCCAGCAGCTTGGCCTGGGGGGGCCCCAGCAATCAGCCCCAGCATTTT.